These T cell receptor beta chains were read from a single sample in a study of beta chain features in type 1 diabetes. Data came from immunoSEQ multiplex PCR; TCRdb stores just in-frame clones and leaves some out. The sample contains 300,000 to 350,000 clones, 9.3% of which appear only once. Sequencing was done on a sample of central memory CD4+ T cells from blood. The source is a man aged 25-45 years with type 1 diabetes. Each CDR3 is given with its conserved first and last residue. The D gene is left open where the match is weak. Clone sizes are given selectively: once, few, many, or a class where the clone is expanded.

D gene	V gene	clone size	J gene	CDR3 protein	CDR3 DNA
TRBD1	TRBV29-1	.	TRBJ1-1	CSAATGLVGTEAFF	TGCAGCGCTGCGACAGGGTTGGTAGGCACTGAAGCTTTCTTT
TRBD2	TRBV11-3	.	TRBJ2-1	CASSLGVAGEQFF	TGTGCCAGCAGCTTGGGGGTAGCGGGAGAGCAGTTCTTC
TRBD1	TRBV28	.	TRBJ1-1	CASSPPDRGLFMNTEAFF	TGTGCCAGCAGTCCTCCTGACAGGGGCCTCTTCATGAACACTGAAGCTTTCTTT
.	TRBV29-1	.	TRBJ1-2	CSVGRYDYGYTF	TGCAGCGTTGGTCGGTATGACTATGGCTACACCTTC
.	TRBV18	few	TRBJ1-2	CASSRDNYGYTF	TGTGCCAGCTCCCGGGACAACTATGGCTACACCTTC
TRBD2	TRBV11-2	.	TRBJ2-5	CASSFLAGGPETQYF	TGTGCCAGCAGCTTCCTAGCGGGGGGGCCGGAGACCCAGTACTTC
.	TRBV29-1	few	TRBJ1-2	CSVGQSARGYTF	TGCAGCGTTGGACAGTCCGCACGTGGCTACACCTTC
.	TRBV2	.	TRBJ1-5	CASSGQEPQPQHF	TGTGCCAGCAGTGGCCAGGAGCCACAGCCCCAGCATTTT
.	TRBV5-1	few	TRBJ1-2	CASSFGWPEDGYTF	TGCGCCAGCAGCTTTGGGTGGCCAGAAGATGGCTACACCTTC
.	TRBV30	few	TRBJ2-3	CAWRIGTDTQYF	TGTGCCTGGAGAATCGGGACAGATACGCAGTATTTT
TRBD1	TRBV27	.	TRBJ1-4	CASRDLTGQGEKLFF	TGTGCCAGCAGGGACCTGACAGGGCAGGGTGAAAAACTGTTTTTT
.	TRBV5-1	.	TRBJ1-1	CASSLHEGTEAFF	TGCGCCAGCAGCTTGCACGAGGGCACTGAAGCTTTCTTT
TRBD1	TRBV25-1	.	TRBJ1-6	CASQGGAGGGSPLHF	TGTGCCAGCCAGGGGGGGGCCGGGGGCGGTTCACCCCTCCACTTT
.	TRBV28	few	TRBJ2-1	CASYGIHEQFF	TGTGCCAGCTACGGAATCCATGAGCAGTTCTTC
.	TRBV7-2	.	TRBJ2-1	CASSLLSEQFF	TGTGCCAGCAGCTTATTATCTGAGCAGTTCTTC
.	TRBV14	many	TRBJ1-4	CASSRGDSGKLFF	TGTGCCAGCAGCCGGGGAGATTCTGGAAAACTGTTTTTT
.	TRBV4-3	few	TRBJ2-2	CASSHRQANGELFF	TGCGCCAGCAGCCATCGACAGGCGAACGGGGAGCTGTTTTTT
.	TRBV7-2	few	TRBJ1-5	CASSRTLSNQPQHF	TGTGCCAGCAGCCGGACACTTAGCAATCAGCCCCAGCATTTT
TRBD2	TRBV4-1	many	TRBJ2-5	CASSQDPGGMETQYF	TGCGCCAGCAGCCAAGATCCCGGGGGGATGGAGACCCAGTACTTC
.	TRBV29-1	few	TRBJ1-2	CSGAEGDYGYTF	TGCAGCGGCGCCGAGGGAGATTATGGCTACACCTTC
.	TRBV5-1	few	TRBJ2-7	CASSSDAGTYEQYF	TGCGCCAGCAGCTCGGACGCCGGGACCTACGAGCAGTACTTC
TRBD2	TRBV7-2	few	TRBJ2-5	CASSFLAGGQETQYF	TGTGCCAGCAGCTTTCTAGCGGGGGGTCAAGAGACCCAGTACTTC
TRBD1	TRBV5-4	few	TRBJ2-1	CASSPPGQGKGNEQFF	TGTGCCAGCAGCCCCCCGGGACAGGGAAAAGGGAATGAGCAGTTCTTC
.	TRBV5-6	few	TRBJ2-2	CASSLGRRVTGELFF	TGTGCCAGCAGCCTCGGGCGCAGGGTAACCGGGGAGCTGTTTTTT
TRBD1	TRBV5-4	.	TRBJ1-1	CASTEGAYTEAFF	TGTGCCAGCACCGAGGGGGCTTACACTGAAGCTTTCTTT
.	TRBV18	few	TRBJ2-7	CASSGPSSYEQYF	TGTGCCAGCTCTGGCCCGAGCTCCTACGAGCAGTACTTC
.	TRBV27	.	TRBJ2-5	CASSLQSGKETQYF	TGTGCCAGCAGTTTACAGTCGGGGAAAGAGACCCAGTACTTC
TRBD1	TRBV29-1	.	TRBJ2-7	CSVVDRDVKQYF	TGCAGCGTTGTGGACAGGGATGTCAAGCAGTACTTC
TRBD1	TRBV6-6	.	TRBJ2-7	CASRPTGQGAYEQYF	TGTGCCAGCAGACCAACGGGACAGGGTGCCTACGAGCAGTACTTC
TRBD2	TRBV5-1	.	TRBJ2-3	CASSLAPPGGGTDTQYF	TGCGCCAGCAGCTTGGCCCCTCCGGGGGGTGGAACAGATACGCAGTATTTT
TRBD1	TRBV5-1	.	TRBJ1-1	CASSPTTGQNTEAFF	TGCGCCAGCAGCCCGACGACAGGGCAGAACACTGAAGCTTTCTTT
TRBD1	TRBV15	few	TRBJ1-5	CATSREGGGQPQHF	TGTGCCACCAGCAGAGAAGGGGGCGGTCAGCCCCAGCATTTT
.	TRBV11-2	few	TRBJ2-1	CASSRDLSSYNEQFF	TGTGCCAGCAGCCGGGACCTGAGCTCCTACAATGAGCAGTTCTTC
.	TRBV5-1	.	TRBJ2-5	CASSLVETQYF	TGCGCCAGCAGCTTGGTGGAGACCCAGTACTTC